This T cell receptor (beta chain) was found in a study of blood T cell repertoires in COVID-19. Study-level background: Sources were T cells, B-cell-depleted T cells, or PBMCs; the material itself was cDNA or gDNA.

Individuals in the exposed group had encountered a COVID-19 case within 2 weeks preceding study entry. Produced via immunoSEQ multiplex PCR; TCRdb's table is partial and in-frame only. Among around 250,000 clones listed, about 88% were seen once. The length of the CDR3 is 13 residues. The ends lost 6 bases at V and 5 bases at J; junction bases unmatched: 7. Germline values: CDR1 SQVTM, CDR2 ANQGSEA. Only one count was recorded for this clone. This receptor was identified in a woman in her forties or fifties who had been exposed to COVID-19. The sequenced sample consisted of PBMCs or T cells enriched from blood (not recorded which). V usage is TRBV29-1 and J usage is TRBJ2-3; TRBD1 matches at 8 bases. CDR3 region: CSVRTGSGDTQYF. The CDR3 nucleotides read TGCAGCGTCAGGACAGGGAGCGGAGATACGCAGTATTTT.